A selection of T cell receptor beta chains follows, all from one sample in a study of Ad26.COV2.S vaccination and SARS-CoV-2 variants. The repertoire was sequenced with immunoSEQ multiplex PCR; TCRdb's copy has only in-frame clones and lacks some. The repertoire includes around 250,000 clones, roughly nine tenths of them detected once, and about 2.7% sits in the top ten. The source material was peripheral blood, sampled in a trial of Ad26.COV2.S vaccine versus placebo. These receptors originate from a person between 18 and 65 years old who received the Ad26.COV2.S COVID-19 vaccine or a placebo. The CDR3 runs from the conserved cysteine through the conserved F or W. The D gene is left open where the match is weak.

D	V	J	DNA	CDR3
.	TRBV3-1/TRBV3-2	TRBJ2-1	TGTGCCAGCAGCCAAGGGCCGGGAGCCAATGAGCAGTTCTTC	CASSQGPGANEQFF
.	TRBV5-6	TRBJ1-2	TGTGCCAGCACCCTTGGGGGGGTCTATGGCTACACCTTC	CASTLGGVYGYTF
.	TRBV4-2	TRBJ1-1	TGTGCCAGCAGCCTTTTACAGGGACGAGCGAACACTGAAGCTTTCTTT	CASSLLQGRANTEAFF
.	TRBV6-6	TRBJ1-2	TGTGCCAGCAGTAAACAGGGAGATCACTATGGCTACACCTTC	CASSKQGDHYGYTF
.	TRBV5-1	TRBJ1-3	TGCGCCAGCAGCTTGGAGGGTTCTGGAAACACCATATATTTT	CASSLEGSGNTIYF
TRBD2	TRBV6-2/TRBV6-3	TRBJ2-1	TGTGCCAGCAGTTATACCGGGACTAGCGGGAGTGCCAATGAGCAGTTCTTC	CASSYTGTSGSANEQFF
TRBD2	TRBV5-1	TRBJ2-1	TGCGCCAGCAGCTCCGGACTAGCGGGAGGGTTCTACAATGAGCAGTTCTTC	CASSSGLAGGFYNEQFF
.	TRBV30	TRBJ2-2	TGTGCCTGGAGTTGGGTAGCTGGCCTTACGGGCGGGGAGCTGTTTTTT	CAWSWVAGLTGGELFF
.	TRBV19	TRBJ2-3	TGTGCCAGTAGTATCACCTTCACTAGCAAGGATACGCAGTATTTT	CASSITFTSKDTQYF
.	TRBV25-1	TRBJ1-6	TGTGCCAGCGAACTTGGTTATAATTCACCCCTCCACTTT	CASELGYNSPLHF
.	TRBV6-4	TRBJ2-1	TGTGCCAGCAGTGATGCTGGGGGAGCAAACAATGAGCAGTTCTTC	CASSDAGGANNEQFF
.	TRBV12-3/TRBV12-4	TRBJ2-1	TGTGCCAGCAATTTGGGGGACTACAATGAGCAGTTCTTC	CASNLGDYNEQFF
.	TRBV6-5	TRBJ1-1	TGTGCCAGCAGGGGGGCCGGGACACAAGACTATGAAGCTTTCTTT	CASRGAGTQDYEAFF